The rows below give T cell receptor beta chains drawn from one sample of a study of human thymus T cells. The assay was immunoSEQ multiplex PCR, and TCRdb's table has in-frame clones only and misses some. The sample holds about 78,000 clones; 95% to 98% are singletons and the top ten take 0.031%. Sequences were obtained from thymus tissue. The source of these receptors is a boy under two years old with a congenital heart defect but otherwise immunologically healthy. Each CDR3 is given with its conserved first and last residue. D genes are given only for firm matches. Clone size is stated in some rows and not others, as once, few, many or a class when expanded.

V gene	J gene	clone size	D gene	CDR3 DNA	CDR3 protein
TRBV11-3	TRBJ2-2	NA	NA	NA	CASSFFGAGELFF
TRBV6-5	TRBJ2-7	NA	TRBD1	TGTGCCAGCAGACCCTCCCCGGGACAGGGGTACGAGCAGTACTTC	CASRPSPGQGYEQYF
TRBV10-3	TRBJ2-7	once	TRBD1	TGTGCCATCAGGGACTCAGGGACAGGGGGATACGAGCAGTACTTC	CAIRDSGTGGYEQYF
TRBV4-2	TRBJ2-3	NA	TRBD1	TGTGCCAGCAGCCAAGTCGGGACAGGGAGGACAGATACGCAGTATTTT	CASSQVGTGRTDTQYF
TRBV5-6	TRBJ1-3	NA	NA	TGTGCCAGCAGGGCCGCAGGGCATCCCTGGGGCACCATATATTTT	CASRAAGHPWGTIYF
TRBV5-6	TRBJ2-1	NA	TRBD2	TGTGCCAGCAGCTTTTCCACTAGCGGACCCTACAATGAGCAGTTCTTC	CASSFSTSGPYNEQFF
TRBV5-5	TRBJ2-7	NA	TRBD2	TGTGCCAGCAGGCCCTACTGGGGACTAGCGGGGGGCTCCTACGAGCAGTACTTC	CASRPYWGLAGGSYEQYF
TRBV29-1	TRBJ1-2	once	TRBD1	TGCAGCGTTGAAGTTAGGACAGGCTGTGGCTACACCTTC	CSVEVRTGCGYTF
TRBV10-3	TRBJ2-1	NA	TRBD2	TGTGCCATCAGTGTGGTAGCGGGAGGGTCCTTGAGCTCCTACAATGAGCAGTTCTTC	CAISVVAGGSLSSYNEQFF
TRBV7-2	TRBJ2-3	NA	NA	TGTGCCAGCACCCGAAGAACCCCCGGGGGAGGCACAGATACGCAGTATTTT	CASTRRTPGGGTDTQYF
TRBV5-1	TRBJ2-7	NA	TRBD1	TGCGCCAGCAGTGAACCGGGACAGGGGGAAGTAGAGCAGTACTTC	CASSEPGQGEVEQYF
TRBV7-2	TRBJ1-2	NA	TRBD1	TGTGCCAGCAGCTTAGCCGTGACAGGGGGCCTTGGCTACACCTTC	CASSLAVTGGLGYTF
TRBV5-4	TRBJ2-3	NA	TRBD1	TGTGCCAGCAGCCAGGGACAGACAAGCACAGATACGCAGTATTTT	CASSQGQTSTDTQYF
TRBV4-3	TRBJ2-3	NA	TRBD1	TGCGCCAGCAGCCAAGACCTATCGAACCCCAAATCGGGACAGGGCAGCACAGATACGCAGTATTTT	CASSQDLSNPKSGQGSTDTQYF